The 26 T cell receptor beta chains listed next were all sequenced from one sample in a study of blood T cell repertoires in COVID-19. Measured with immunoSEQ multiplex PCR; TCRdb has only the in-frame clones, and not every one. The sample consists of over 250,000 clones, about 85% of them appearing once. Sequences were obtained from peripheral blood. Receptor source: a human donor in a cohort sampled during active COVID-19.

The chain uses TRBV11-2 and TRBJ1-1; tentative D call: TRBD1 (5 bases). V shed 5 bases and J shed 0 bases, with 19 bases lying between them. Germline CDR1 SGHAT, CDR2 FQNNGV. The CDR3 has 17 residues. CDR3 region: CASSLYGGGIVNTEAFF. For the CDR3, the DNA is TGTGCCAGCAGCCTCTACGGGGGGGGAATTGTGAACACTGAAGCTTTCTTT.

This clone was found once. J is TRBJ1-6 and V is TRBV5-4; 7 bases map to TRBD1. After removal of 4 bases from V and 7 bases from J, the junction contained 8 bases not matched to a gene. Germline assignment: CDR1 SGHNT and CDR2 YYREEE (reference sequence). The CDR3 loop spans 15 amino acids. The CDR3 bases are TGTGCCAGCAGCGAGAAGGGGGCGTCAAATTCACCCCTCCACTTT. It encodes CASSEKGASNSPLHF.

The chain employs TRBV9 and TRBJ1-5; D might be TRBD1 (6 bases). Looked up from germline, CDR1 is SGDLS and CDR2 is YYNGEE. Trimming removed 1 base from V and 4 bases from J, with 15 bases in between. The CDR3 consists of 16 residues. Here the CDR3 DNA reads TGTGCCAGCAGCGTATACAGGAGGGGGGGGAATCAGCCCCAGCATTTT. Protein sequence: CASSVYRRGGNQPQHF.

A single count supports this clone. CDR3 nucleotides: TGTGCCACCAGTGATCCGGGGAGTCCCACCGGCGAGCAGTACTTC. Translating gives CATSDPGSPTGEQYF. V gene TRBV24-1 combines with J gene TRBJ2-7; D might be TRBD2 (5 bases). Trimming removed 3 bases at V and 6 bases at J, with 17 bases between. The V gene's germline CDR1 is KGHDR and CDR2 SFDVKD. The CDR3 covers 15 residues.

J is TRBJ2-7 and V is TRBV2; 9 nucleotides align to TRBD1. The CDR3 totals 15 residues. Trimming at V came to 3 bases and at J to 3 bases, leaving 6 bases not matched to a gene. The V gene's germline CDR1 is SNHLY and CDR2 FYNNEI. CDR3 sequence: CASSDSDRGVYEQYF. CDR3 nucleotides: TGTGCCAGCAGTGACTCGGACAGGGGAGTCTACGAGCAGTACTTC.

The chain combines TRBV28 with TRBJ2-3; 11 bases match TRBD1. CDR1 and CDR2 from the germline V gene are MDHEN and SYDVKM. The J segment lost 6 bases and the V segment lost 4 bases, leaving 6 bases of the junction unmatched. This CDR3 has 15 amino acids. The CDR3, as DNA: TGTGCCAGCAGTTCAGCCGGGACAGGGGGGGATACGCAGTATTTT. This translates into CASSSAGTGGDTQYF.

In its sample, this clone was seen once. The rearrangement links TRBV27 to TRBJ1-2, with 8 bases aligning to TRBD1. Germline CDR1 reads MNHEY; CDR2 reads SMNVEV (reference sequence). The V and J ends lost 6 bases and 4 bases, in that order; junction bases with no gene match: 10. This CDR3 is 15 amino acids long. This CDR3 is CASSRTGTGAYGYTF. The CDR3 coding sequence is TGTGCCAGCAGCCGAACCGGGACAGGTGCCTATGGCTACACCTTC.

The V call is TRBV4-1, the J call TRBJ2-1; 8 bases line up with TRBD1. V lost 4 bases, J lost 9 bases, and 5 bases stayed unmatched. The length of the CDR3 is 13 residues. Germline V gene lookup returns CDR1 MGHRA and CDR2 YSYEKL. CDR3 bases: TGCGCCAGCAGCCGGACACAGGGGGGTGAGCAGTTCTTC. It encodes CASSRTQGGEQFF.

J is TRBJ2-7 and V is TRBV5-1, with D maybe TRBD2 (5 bases). This CDR3 contains 14 residues. The V gene lost 4 bases and the J gene lost 0 bases, with 11 bases spanning the gap. Germline CDR1 is SGHRS and CDR2 is YFSETQ. CDR3 coding DNA: TGCGCCAGCAGCCAGAGCGGATTCTCCTACGAGCAGTACTTC. Translated: CASSQSGFSYEQYF. Based on the CDR3 plus reference TRBV5-1 and TRBJ2-7, the full variable domain is KAGVTQTPRYLIKTRGQQVTLSCSPISGHRSVSWYQQTPGQGLQFLFEYFSETQRNKGNFPGRFSGRQFSNSRSEMNVSTLELGDSALYLCASSQSGFSYEQYFGPGTRLTVT.

The genes are TRBV7-6 and TRBJ2-7, with 13 positions matching TRBD2. CDR1 and CDR2 from the germline V gene are SGHVS and FNYEAQ. This CDR3 has 15 residues. V shed 5 bases, J shed 2 bases, and the junction held 3 bases outside the gene matches. DNA for the CDR3: TGTGCCAGCAGCCAAGGACTAGCGGGAGCCTACGAGCAGTACTTC. The encoded protein is CASSQGLAGAYEQYF.

The chain links TRBV19 to TRBJ1-3; D remains unclear. The CDR3 is 17 residues long. The germline V gene has CDR1 LNHDA and CDR2 SQIVND (reference sequence). The V end was cut by 6 bases, the J end by 0 bases, with 18 bases between. The CDR3, as DNA: TGTGCCAGTAGCGAGTCCCGCCTTTATATCTCTGGAAACACCATATATTTT. Residues: CASSESRLYISGNTIYF.

The rearrangement uses TRBV6-5 and TRBJ2-1; 9 bases align to TRBD2. This CDR3 contains 14 residues. The ends lost 8 bases at V and 8 bases at J; junction bases unmatched: 10. The germline CDR1 and CDR2 sequences are MNHEY and SVGAGI. CDR3 coding DNA: TGTGCCAGCGGGGGGAGCGGGAGGAGCTATGAGCAGTTCTTC. Translating gives CASGGSGRSYEQFF.

V usage is TRBV5-6 and J usage is TRBJ2-3; 7 positions match TRBD2. Germline-derived CDR1 and CDR2 are SGHDT and YYEEEE. J lost 1 base, V lost 1 base, and 3 bases had no gene match. The CDR3 totals 15 residues. DNA of the CDR3: TGTGCCAGCAGCTTGAGGAGCGGGGGCACAGATACGCAGTATTTT. It encodes CASSLRSGGTDTQYF.

The rearrangement links TRBV2 to TRBJ2-2; TRBD2 matches at 8 bases. V trimming: 5 bases; J trimming: 4 bases; junction bases outside the gene matches: 9. Germline V CDR1 and CDR2: SNHLY, FYNNEI. CDR3 size: 16 residues. The CDR3 spells CASSKPREGRTGELFF. In DNA form, the CDR3 reads TGTGCCAGCAGTAAACCCCGGGAGGGCCGCACCGGGGAGCTGTTTTTT. The whole variable domain, remainder taken from reference TRBV2 and TRBJ2-2, is EPEVTQTPSHQVTQMGQEVILRCVPISNHLYFYWYRQILGQKVEFLVSFYNNEISEKSEIFDDQFSVERPDGSNFTLKIRSTKLEDSAMYFCASSKPREGRTGELFFGEGSRLTVL.

The V gene is TRBV7-9, the J gene TRBJ2-2; 10 bases align to TRBD2. Germline loops: CDR1 SEHNR, CDR2 FQNEAQ (reference sequence). V trimming: 4 bases; J trimming: 5 bases; junction bases outside the gene matches: 7. This CDR3 spans 16 amino acids. The DNA for the CDR3 is TGTGCCAGCAGCTCGCTAGCGGGAGTATCGACCGGGGAGCTGTTTTTT. Translation: CASSSLAGVSTGELFF.

The chain is built from TRBV7-9 and TRBJ2-2; D may be TRBD2 (6 bases). Trimming took off 2 bases at V and 8 bases at J, with 15 bases between the two ends. The CDR3 length is 15 residues. Germline assignment: CDR1 SEHNR and CDR2 FQNEAQ (reference sequence). The CDR3 nucleotides are TGTGCCAGCAGCTTAAGTGGAGGGAGGACGGGGGAGCTGTTTTTT. Amino acid sequence: CASSLSGGRTGELFF.

J is TRBJ1-2 and V is TRBV3-1 (or the pseudogene TRBV3-2); D may be TRBD1 (6 bases). V was clipped by 2 bases and J by 7 bases, with 14 bases between them. CDR3 size: 14 residues. The germline V gene encodes CDR1 LGHDT and CDR2 YNNKEL (reference sequence). The CDR3 DNA follows: TGTGCCAGCAGCCAACAAGGTCGGGACACTGGCTACACCTTC. Its translation: CASSQQGRDTGYTF.

V usage is TRBV7-2 and J usage is TRBJ2-1; TRBD1 agrees at 7 bases. CDR3 length: 16 amino acids. Germline CDR1 reads SGHTA; CDR2 reads FQGNSA. The V gene end was trimmed by 3 bases and the J gene end by 3 bases; junction bases not matched to a gene: 8. CDR3 region: CASSFDRAVGYNEQFF. The CDR3 DNA follows: TGTGCCAGCAGCTTTGACAGGGCGGTGGGCTACAATGAGCAGTTCTTC.

This rearrangement joins TRBV7-9 to TRBJ1-5; 7 bases fit TRBD1. Germline CDR1 SEHNR, CDR2 FQNEAQ (reference sequence). The trim removed 5 bases at V and 5 bases at J, leaving 3 bases unmatched. CDR3 length equals 13 residues. The CDR3 here is CASSQGGDQPQHF. Written as DNA, the CDR3 is TGTGCCAGCAGCCAGGGGGGAGATCAGCCCCAGCATTTT.

The J gene is TRBJ2-7, the V gene TRBV5-1; D is possibly TRBD1 (6 bases). This CDR3 is built from 12 residues. CDR1 is SGHRS, CDR2 YFSETQ, per germline. V lost 7 bases and J 0 bases, leaving 8 bases between the germline ends. The CDR3 protein is CASRTDSYEQYF. CDR3 coding DNA: TGCGCCAGCCGGACAGACTCCTACGAGCAGTACTTC.

The chain combines TRBV21-1 with TRBJ1-1. TRBV21-1 is given as a pseudogene. This CDR3 is 15 amino acids long. The CDR3 coding sequence is TGTGCCAGCAGCAAAAAAGGGGAGGTGAACACTGAAGCTTTCTTT. This encodes CASSKKGEVNTEAFF.

This chain links TRBV18 with TRBJ2-6, with TRBD1 matching over 8 bases. The CDR3 length is 18 residues. In germline, CDR1 is KGHSH, CDR2 LQKENI. V trimming: 4 bases; J trimming: 0 bases; junction bases outside the gene matches: 8. The CDR3 region has the DNA TGTGCCAGCTCACGGGGGACAGGTCTTCGCTCTGGGGCCAACGTCCTGACTTTC. This gives the protein CASSRGTGLRSGANVLTF.

This chain uses TRBV7-2 with TRBJ2-2; the match to TRBD2 covers 9 bases. Trimming removed 2 bases from V and 10 bases from J; junction bases left unmatched: 11. Germline CDR1 reads SGHTA; CDR2 reads FQGNSA. The CDR3 has 16 residues. The CDR3 spells CASSLQVSTSGVELFF. The CDR3 DNA sequence: TGTGCCAGCAGCTTACAGGTCTCGACTAGCGGAGTGGAGCTGTTTTTT.

The V call is TRBV6-2 or TRBV6-3, the J call TRBJ2-1; weak D call: TRBD2 (6 bases). Germline-derived CDR1 and CDR2 are MNHEY and SVGEGT. The CDR3 runs to 14 residues. Trimming left V 5 bases short and J 5 bases short, with 13 bases between. CDR3 region: CASSQAGSDNEQFF. CDR3 DNA sequence: TGTGCCAGCAGTCAAGCGGGTTCGGACAATGAGCAGTTCTTC.

The chain recombines TRBV7-9 with TRBJ2-7; 8 nucleotides line up with TRBD1. The germline V gene has CDR1 SEHNR and CDR2 FQNEAQ (reference sequence). This CDR3 comprises 14 residues. Trimming took 7 bases from V and 1 from J; bases not matched to a gene: 6. CDR3 amino acids: CASTRQGRSYEQYF. The CDR3 nucleotides read TGTGCCAGCACGAGACAGGGGCGATCCTACGAGCAGTACTTC.

V is TRBV5-4 and J is TRBJ2-1; the match to TRBD1 covers 8 bases. Germline CDR1 is SGHNT and CDR2 is YYREEE (reference sequence). Trimming cost V 4 bases and J 1 base; bases outside gene matches: 7. CDR3 length: 16 amino acids. CDR3 in amino acids: CASSTTGQGSYNEQFF. In DNA form, the CDR3 reads TGTGCCAGCAGCACCACTGGACAGGGTTCCTACAATGAGCAGTTCTTC.